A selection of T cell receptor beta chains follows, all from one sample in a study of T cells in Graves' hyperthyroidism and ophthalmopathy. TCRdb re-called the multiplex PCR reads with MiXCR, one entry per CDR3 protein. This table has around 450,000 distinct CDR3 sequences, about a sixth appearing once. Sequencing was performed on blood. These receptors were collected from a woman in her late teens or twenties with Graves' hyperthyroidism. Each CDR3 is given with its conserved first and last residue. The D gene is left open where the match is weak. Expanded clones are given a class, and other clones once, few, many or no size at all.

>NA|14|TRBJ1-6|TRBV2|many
TGTGCCAGCAGTGAAGCCCTACCGGGTTCACCCCTCCACTTT
CASSEALPGSPLHF
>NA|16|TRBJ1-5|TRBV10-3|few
TGTGCCATCAGTGAGTCGGAGGCAATGGGCAATCAGCCCCAGCATTTT
CAISESEAMGNQPQHF
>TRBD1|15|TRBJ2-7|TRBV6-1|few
TGTGCCAGCAGTGACACCGGGACAGGGGACTACGAGCAGTACTTC
CASSDTGTGDYEQYF
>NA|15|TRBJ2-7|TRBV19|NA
TGTGCCAGTACGGGCCCCCAGAGAGGGTTCCACGAGCAGTACTTC
CASTGPQRGFHEQYF
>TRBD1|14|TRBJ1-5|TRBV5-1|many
TGCGCCAGCAGCTTGGGACAGGGCGATCAGCCCCAGCATTTT
CASSLGQGDQPQHF
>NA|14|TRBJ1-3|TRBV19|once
TGTGCCAGTAGGGACCCGAGCTCTGGAAACACCATATATTTT
CASRDPSSGNTIYF
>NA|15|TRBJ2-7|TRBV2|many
TGTGCCAGCAGCCCTGGGTGGGGGCCAAGGAACGAGCAGTACTTC
CASSPGWGPRNEQYF
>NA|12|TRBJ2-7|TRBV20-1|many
TGCAGTGCTAGAGGAGCAGCCCACGAGCAGTACTTC
CSARGAAHEQYF
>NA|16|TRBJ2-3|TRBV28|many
TGTGCCAGCAGTCCCCGGGGGGCCACAGGTGAAGATACGCAGTATTTT
CASSPRGATGEDTQYF
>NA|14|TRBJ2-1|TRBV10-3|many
TGTGCCATCAGTTTCTTTGGCGGGAACAATGAGCAGTTCTTC
CAISFFGGNNEQFF
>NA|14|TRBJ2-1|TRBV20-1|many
TGCAGTGCTACCCGAGAAATGGGTCGCAATGAGCAGTTCTTC
CSATREMGRNEQFF
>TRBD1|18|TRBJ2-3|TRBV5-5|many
TGTGCCAGCAGCTTGGCCCGGACAGGTGGAGTAATATTGAATACGCAGTATTTT
CASSLARTGGVILNTQYF
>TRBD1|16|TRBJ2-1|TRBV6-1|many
TGTGCCAGCAGTCCCCCCGAGGACAGGGGTGGCGATGAGCAGTTCTTC
CASSPPEDRGGDEQFF
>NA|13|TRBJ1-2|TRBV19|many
TGTGCCAGTAGTATCCAGGTTAACTATGGCTACACCTTC
CASSIQVNYGYTF
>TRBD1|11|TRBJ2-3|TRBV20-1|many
TGCAGTGCTCAGACAGGGGAGGCGCAGTATTTT
CSAQTGEAQYF
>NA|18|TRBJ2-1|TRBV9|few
TGTGCCAGCAGCGTAGTCCCCAGCGAGGGCAGCTCCTACAATGAGCAGTTCTTC
CASSVVPSEGSSYNEQFF
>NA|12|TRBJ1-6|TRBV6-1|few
TGTGCCAGCAAGAACTCGAATTCACCCCTCCACTTT
CASKNSNSPLHF
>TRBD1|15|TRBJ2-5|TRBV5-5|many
TGTGCCAGCAGCTTGACCGACAGGGGAGGAGAGACCCAGTACTTC
CASSLTDRGGETQYF
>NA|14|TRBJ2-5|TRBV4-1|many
TGCGCCAGCAGCCGGACATTTGGGCAAGAGACCCAGTACTTC
CASSRTFGQETQYF
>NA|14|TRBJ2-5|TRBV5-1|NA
TGCGCCAGCAGCTTGGCCCCCGGGGAAGAGACCCAGTACTTC
CASSLAPGEETQYF
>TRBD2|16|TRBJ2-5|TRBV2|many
TGTGCCAGCAGTGGGCCTAGCGGGAGTGGCCAAGAGACCCAGTACTTC
CASSGPSGSGQETQYF
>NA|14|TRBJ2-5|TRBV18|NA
TGTGCCAGCTCACCTGAACAGGGTGGGAAGACCCAGTACTTC
CASSPEQGGKTQYF
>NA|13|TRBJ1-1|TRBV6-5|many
TGTGCCAGCAGTTACGAGGGGCGCCAGGAAGCTTTCTTT
CASSYEGRQEAFF
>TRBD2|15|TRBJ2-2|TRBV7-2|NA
TGTGCCAGCAGTCGGACTAGCGTGAACACCGGGGAGCTGTTTTTT
CASSRTSVNTGELFF
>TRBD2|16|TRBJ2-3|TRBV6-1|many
TGTGCCAGCAGTAGCAGACTAGCGGTCGGCACAGATACGCAGTATTTT
CASSSRLAVGTDTQYF
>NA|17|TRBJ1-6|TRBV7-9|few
TGTGCCAGCAGCCCTTCCCCCGACAGGCGATGGAATTCACCCCTCCACTTT
CASSPSPDRRWNSPLHF
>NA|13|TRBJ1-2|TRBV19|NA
TGTGCCAGTAGTACCAGCGGGGCTACTGGCTACACCTTC
CASSTSGATGYTF
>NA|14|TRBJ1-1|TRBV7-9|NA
TGTGCCGGCGGTTTGCGCCCGATGAACACTGAAGCTTTCTTT
CAGGLRPMNTEAFF
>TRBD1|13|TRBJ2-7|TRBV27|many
TGTGCCTCCGGGGGGACAGGGGCCTACGAGCAGTACTTC
CASGGTGAYEQYF
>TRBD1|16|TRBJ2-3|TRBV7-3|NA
TGTGCCAGCAGCTTCGGGACAGGCGGAAGTACAGATACGCAGTATTTT
CASSFGTGGSTDTQYF
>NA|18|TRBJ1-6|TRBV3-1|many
TGTGCCAGCAGCATCCTCTTGACCGGCGGCCAAGCCAATTCACCCCTCCACTTT
CASSILLTGGQANSPLHF
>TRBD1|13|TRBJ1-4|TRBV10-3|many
TGTGCCATCAGTAGACAGGGAGGCGAAAAACTGTTTTTT
CAISRQGGEKLFF
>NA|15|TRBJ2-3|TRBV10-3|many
TGTGCCATCAGTGAATTATTGGGGGTCACAGATACGCAGTATTTT
CAISELLGVTDTQYF
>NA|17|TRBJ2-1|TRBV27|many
TGTGCCAGCAGTTTGGACAGGGGAAGCGGGAGGCCCAATGAGCAGTTCTTC
CASSLDRGSGRPNEQFF
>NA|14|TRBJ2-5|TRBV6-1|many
TGTGCCAGCAGTGAAGGGGGATCAGGGGAGACCCAGTACTTC
CASSEGGSGETQYF
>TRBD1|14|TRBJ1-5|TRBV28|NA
TGTGCCAGCAAGACAGGGGGCTACAATCAGCCCCAGCATTTT
CASKTGGYNQPQHF
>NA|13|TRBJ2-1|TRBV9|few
TGTGCCAGCAGCGTAGCCGGGTGGGGAGAGCAGTTCTTC
CASSVAGWGEQFF
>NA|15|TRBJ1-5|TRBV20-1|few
TGCAGTGCCCTGCGGGGGGTTGTGGGCAATCAGCCCCAGCATTTT
CSALRGVVGNQPQHF
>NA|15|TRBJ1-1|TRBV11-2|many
TGTGCCAGCAGCTCGTCCGGGACCGGAGGCACTGAAGCTTTCTTT
CASSSSGTGGTEAFF
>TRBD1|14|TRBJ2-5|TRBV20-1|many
TGCAGTGCTAGAGAGGACAGGTCTAAAGAGACCCAGTACTTC
CSAREDRSKETQYF
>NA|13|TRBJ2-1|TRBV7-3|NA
TGTGCCAGCAGTTTAATTAGCGGCAATGAGCAGTTCTTC
CASSLISGNEQFF
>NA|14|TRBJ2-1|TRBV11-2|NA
TGTGCCAGCAGCTTAACGCCCAGGGACTATGAGCAGTTCTTC
CASSLTPRDYEQFF
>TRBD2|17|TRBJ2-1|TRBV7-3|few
TGTGCCAGCAGCCCCTTTTTCCTAGCGGGAGGTTTAGCTGAGCAGTTCTTC
CASSPFFLAGGLAEQFF
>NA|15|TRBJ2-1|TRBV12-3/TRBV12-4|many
TGTGCCAGCAGTTTCGGTACTAGCATTAACAATGAGCAGTTCTTC
CASSFGTSINNEQFF
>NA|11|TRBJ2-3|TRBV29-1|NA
TGCAGCGTCCCAAATAGCGATACGCAGTATTTT
CSVPNSDTQYF
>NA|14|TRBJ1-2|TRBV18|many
TGTGCCAGCTCTCCTCAGGACCGTAACTATGGCTACACCTTC
CASSPQDRNYGYTF
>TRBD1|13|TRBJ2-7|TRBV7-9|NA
TGTGCCAGCAGCAGACAGGGGCGCGGGGAGCAGTACTTC
CASSRQGRGEQYF
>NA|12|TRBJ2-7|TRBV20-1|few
TGCAGTGCTTTGACGGACTCCTACGAGCAGTACTTC
CSALTDSYEQYF
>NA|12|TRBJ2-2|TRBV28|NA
TGTGCCAGCAGTTTAACCCCGAGGGAGCTGTTTTTT
CASSLTPRELFF
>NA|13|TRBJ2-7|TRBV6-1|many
TGTGCCAGCAAGTCGAGAATTACCTACGAGCAGTACTTC
CASKSRITYEQYF
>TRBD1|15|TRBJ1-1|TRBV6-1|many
TGTGCCAGCAGTCGGACCGGGACAGGGGGCACTGAAGCTTTCTTT
CASSRTGTGGTEAFF
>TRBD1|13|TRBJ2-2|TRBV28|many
TGTGCCAGCAGTTTGACAGGGGCCGGGGAGCTGTTTTTT
CASSLTGAGELFF
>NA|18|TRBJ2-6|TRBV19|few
TGTGCCAGTATCCGGGCGGGCGCAGCCGGCTCTGGGGCCAACGTCCTGACTTTC
CASIRAGAAGSGANVLTF
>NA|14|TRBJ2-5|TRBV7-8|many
TGTGCCAGCAGCCCGACTTGGCTCCAAGAGACCCAGTACTTC
CASSPTWLQETQYF
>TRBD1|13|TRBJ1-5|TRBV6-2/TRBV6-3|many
TGTGCCACCCGGGACAGGGTATCCCAGCCCCAGCATTTT
CATRDRVSQPQHF
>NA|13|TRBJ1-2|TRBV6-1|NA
TGTGCCAGCAGCAAGGGGGACTGGAGTGGCTACACCTTC
CASSKGDWSGYTF
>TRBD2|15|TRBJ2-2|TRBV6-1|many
TGTGCCAGCAGTGCTACTAGCGGAGACACCGGGGAGCTGTTTTTT
CASSATSGDTGELFF
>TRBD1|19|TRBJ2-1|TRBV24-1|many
TGTGCCACCAGTGATGGGACAGGGGGCTTCCGCCTGGGATACAATGAGCAGTTCTTC
CATSDGTGGFRLGYNEQFF
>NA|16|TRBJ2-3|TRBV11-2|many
TGTGCCAGCAGCTCCACTAGGGGGGGCGGGGGAGATACGCAGTATTTT
CASSSTRGGGGDTQYF